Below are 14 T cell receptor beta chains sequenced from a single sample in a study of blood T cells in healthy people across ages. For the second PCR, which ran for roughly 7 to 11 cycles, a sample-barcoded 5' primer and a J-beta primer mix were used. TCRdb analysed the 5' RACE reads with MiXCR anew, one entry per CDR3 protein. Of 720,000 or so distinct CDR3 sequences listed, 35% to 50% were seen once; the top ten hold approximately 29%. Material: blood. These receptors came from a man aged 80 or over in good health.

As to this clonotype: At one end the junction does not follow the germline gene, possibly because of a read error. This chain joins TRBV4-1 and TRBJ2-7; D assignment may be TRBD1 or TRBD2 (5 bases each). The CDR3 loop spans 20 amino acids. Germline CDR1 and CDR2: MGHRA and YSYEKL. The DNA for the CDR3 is TGCACCAGCAGCCAAGAACTAGAGGGATCGGGACCCTACCCGACCTACGAGCAGTACTTC. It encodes CTSSQELEGSGPYPTYEQYF.

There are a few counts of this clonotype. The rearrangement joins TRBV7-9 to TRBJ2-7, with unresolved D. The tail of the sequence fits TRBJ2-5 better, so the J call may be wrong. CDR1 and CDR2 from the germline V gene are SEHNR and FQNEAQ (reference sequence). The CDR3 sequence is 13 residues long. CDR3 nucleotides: TGTGCCAGCAGCTTGGCTTCGCAAGAGACCCAGTACTTC. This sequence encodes CASSLASQETQYF.

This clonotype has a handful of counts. The DNA of the CDR3 is TGTGCCAGCAGTTCCTATCTGGGAGGTATGGAGACCCAGTACTTC. Translating gives CASSSYLGGMETQYF. This chain links TRBV4-2 with TRBJ2-5; perhaps TRBD2 as D (6 bases). Germline CDR1 LGHNA, CDR2 YNFKEQ. Trimming left V 6 bases short and J 5 bases short, with 19 bases between. The CDR3 loop spans 15 amino acids.

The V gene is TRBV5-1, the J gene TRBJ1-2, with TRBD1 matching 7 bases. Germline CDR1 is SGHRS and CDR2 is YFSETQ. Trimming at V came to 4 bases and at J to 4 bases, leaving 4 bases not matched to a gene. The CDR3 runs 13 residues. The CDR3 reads CASSERQGYGYTF. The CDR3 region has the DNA TGCGCCAGCAGCGAGAGACAGGGCTATGGCTACACCTTC.

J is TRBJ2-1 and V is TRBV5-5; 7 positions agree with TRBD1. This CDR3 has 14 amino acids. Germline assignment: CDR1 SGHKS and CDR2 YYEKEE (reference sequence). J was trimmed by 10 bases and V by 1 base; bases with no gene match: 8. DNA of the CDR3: TGTGCCAGCAGCTTGACAGGTCCCAGGGGGGAGCAGTTCTTC. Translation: CASSLTGPRGEQFF.

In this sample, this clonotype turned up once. In DNA form, the CDR3 reads TGCAGCGTCCGAGTACGGGGACGGGGGACAGCAGATACGCAGTATTTT. Protein product: CSVRVRGRGTADTQYF. The chain joins TRBV29-1 to TRBJ2-3, with D possibly matching TRBD1 (7 bases). V lost 6 bases and J lost 4, with 23 bases in between. CDR3 length: 16 amino acids. Per germline, CDR1 SQVTM and CDR2 ANQGSEA.

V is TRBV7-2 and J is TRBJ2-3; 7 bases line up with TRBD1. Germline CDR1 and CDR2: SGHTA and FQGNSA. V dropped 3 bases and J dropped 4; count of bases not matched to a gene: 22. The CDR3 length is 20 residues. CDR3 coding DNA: TGTGCCAGCAGCTTCCGATTCCAAACTAACAGGGGACGTCAGGCAGATACGCAGTATTTT. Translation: CASSFRFQTNRGRQADTQYF.

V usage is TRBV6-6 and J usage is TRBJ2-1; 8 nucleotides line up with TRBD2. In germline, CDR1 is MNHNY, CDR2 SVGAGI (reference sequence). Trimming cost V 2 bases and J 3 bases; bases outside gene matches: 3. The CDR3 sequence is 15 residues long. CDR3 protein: CASSYDSGSYNEQFF. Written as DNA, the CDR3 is TGTGCCAGCAGTTACGACAGCGGGAGCTACAATGAGCAGTTCTTC.

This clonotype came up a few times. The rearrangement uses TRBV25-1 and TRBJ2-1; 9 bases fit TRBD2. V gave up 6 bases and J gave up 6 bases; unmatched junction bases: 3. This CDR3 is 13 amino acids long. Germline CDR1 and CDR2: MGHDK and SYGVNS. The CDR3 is CASRAGGGNEQFF. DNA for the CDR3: TGTGCCAGCAGGGCGGGAGGGGGCAATGAGCAGTTCTTC.

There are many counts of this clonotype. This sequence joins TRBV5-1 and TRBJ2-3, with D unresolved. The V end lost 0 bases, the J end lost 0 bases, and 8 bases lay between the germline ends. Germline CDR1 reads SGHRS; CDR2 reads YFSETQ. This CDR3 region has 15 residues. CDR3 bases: TGCGCCAGCAGCTTGGCGGCAGCTAGCACAGATACGCAGTATTTT. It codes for CASSLAAASTDTQYF. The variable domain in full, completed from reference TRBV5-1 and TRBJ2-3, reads KAGVTQTPRYLIKTRGQQVTLSCSPISGHRSVSWYQQTPGQGLQFLFEYFSETQRNKGNFPGRFSGRQFSNSRSEMNVSTLELGDSALYLCASSLAAASTDTQYFGPGTRLTVL.

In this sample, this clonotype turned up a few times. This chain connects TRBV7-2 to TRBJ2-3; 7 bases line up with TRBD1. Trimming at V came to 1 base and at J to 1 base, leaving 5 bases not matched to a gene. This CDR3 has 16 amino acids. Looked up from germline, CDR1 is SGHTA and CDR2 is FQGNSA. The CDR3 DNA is TGTGCCAGCAGCTTAGGACAGGGTTTTGGCACAGATACGCAGTATTTT. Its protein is CASSLGQGFGTDTQYF. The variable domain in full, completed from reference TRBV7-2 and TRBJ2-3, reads GAGVSQSPSNKVTEKGKDVELRCDPISGHTALYWYRQSLGQGLEFLIYFQGNSAPDKSGLPSDRFSAERTGGSVSTLTIQRTQQEDSAVYLCASSLGQGFGTDTQYFGPGTRLTVL.

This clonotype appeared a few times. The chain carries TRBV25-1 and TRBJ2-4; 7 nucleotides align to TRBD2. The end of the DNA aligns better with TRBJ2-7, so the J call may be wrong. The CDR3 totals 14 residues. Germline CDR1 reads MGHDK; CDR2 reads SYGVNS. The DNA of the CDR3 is TGTGCCAGCAGACCCCCCGGACTAGTGGGCGAGCAGTACTTC. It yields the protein CASRPPGLVGEQYF.

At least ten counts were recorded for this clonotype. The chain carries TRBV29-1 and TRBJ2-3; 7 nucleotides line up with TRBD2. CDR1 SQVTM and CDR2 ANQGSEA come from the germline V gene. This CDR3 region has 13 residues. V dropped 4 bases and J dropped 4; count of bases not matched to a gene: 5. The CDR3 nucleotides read TGCAGCGTTGGGCCGGGAGGCCCAGATACGCAGTATTTT. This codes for CSVGPGGPDTQYF.

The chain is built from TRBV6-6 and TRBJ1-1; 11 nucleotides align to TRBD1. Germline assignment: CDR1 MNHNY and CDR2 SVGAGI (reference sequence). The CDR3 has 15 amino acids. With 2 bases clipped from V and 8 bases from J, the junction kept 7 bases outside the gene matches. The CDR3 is CASSYPGQGGGEAFF. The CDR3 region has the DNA TGTGCCAGCAGTTACCCGGGACAGGGGGGCGGAGAAGCTTTCTTT.